A single sample is the source of the 26 T cell receptor beta chains below, sequenced in a study of Ad26.COV2.S vaccination and SARS-CoV-2 variants. Sequencing was performed with immunoSEQ multiplex PCR; in TCRdb, only in-frame clones are kept and a portion is missing. The repertoire holds a few hundred thousand clones, with 70% to 90% as singletons. The sample's treatment: approximately 18 received Ad26.COV2.S at low or high dose, single or two shots; roughly five received placebo; per-sample allocation not given. Sampling took place 63 days after the first vaccine or placebo injection. The sample consisted of peripheral blood, taken in a trial of Ad26.COV2.S vaccine versus placebo. The receptors originated from a person between 18 and 60 years old who received the Ad26.COV2.S COVID-19 vaccine or a placebo.

The chain recombines TRBV4-2 with TRBJ1-2, with TRBD1 as a possible D gene (5 bases). V was cut by 0 bases and J by 3 bases, with 8 bases left in between. This CDR3 comprises 14 residues. The germline V gene encodes CDR1 LGHNA and CDR2 YNFKEQ. Here the CDR3 DNA reads TGTGCCAGCAGCCAAGATGGACACGACTATGGCTACACCTTC. The encoded protein is CASSQDGHDYGYTF.

The chain couples TRBV6-5 to TRBJ2-7, with 8 nucleotides matching TRBD1. There are 13 residues in the CDR3. Germline-derived CDR1 and CDR2 are MNHEY and SVGAGI. The ends lost 7 bases at V and 3 bases at J; junction bases unmatched: 5. The CDR3 DNA reads TGTGCCAGCACGGGGACAGGAATCTACGAGCAGTACTTC. Translating it yields CASTGTGIYEQYF.

The V and J genes are TRBV6-5 and TRBJ1-5; the D gene is possibly TRBD1 (5 bases). Germline loops: CDR1 MNHEY, CDR2 SVGAGI. This CDR3 has 13 amino acids. V was cut by 6 bases and J by 7 bases, with 13 bases left in between. The CDR3 sequence: CASSYGQGQPQHF. CDR3 sequence (DNA): TGTGCCAGCAGCTACGGGCAGGGCCAGCCCCAGCATTTT.

The chain links TRBV24-1 to TRBJ1-3, with D possibly TRBD1 on 5 matching bases. Germline V lookup: CDR1 KGHDR, CDR2 SFDVKD. V lost 10 bases and J lost 4, with 25 bases in between. This CDR3 has 17 amino acids. CDR3 in amino acids: CATPNPKIQGAGNTIYF. The CDR3 DNA sequence: TGTGCCACTCCAAACCCAAAGATCCAGGGAGCCGGAAACACCATATATTTT.

V usage is TRBV6-1 and J usage is TRBJ1-5, with D hard to call. Deletions cut 3 bases from V and 0 bases from J, with 12 bases between. Germline V gene data show CDR1 as MNHNS and CDR2 as SASEGT. The CDR3 sequence is 16 residues long. DNA for the CDR3: TGTGCCAGCAGTGACCAGATCAATTATAGCAATCAGCCCCAGCATTTT. The encoded protein is CASSDQINYSNQPQHF.

This chain joins TRBV19 and TRBJ2-7; D possibly corresponds to TRBD1 (6 bases). Trimming removed 10 bases at V and 2 bases at J, with 18 bases between. The CDR3 contains 14 residues. Germline CDR1 LNHDA, CDR2 SQIVND (reference sequence). CDR3 sequence (DNA): TGTGCCACCACTGACGGGCAGGGGCCCTACGAGCAGTACTTC. Its protein product is CATTDGQGPYEQYF.

Notes on this clone: This sample also contains other DNA sequences that code for the same CDR3. The chain joins TRBV18 to TRBJ2-3; no clear D gene. The CDR3 runs 14 residues. V gave up 1 base and J gave up 1 base, with 6 bases separating them. The germline V gene encodes CDR1 KGHSH and CDR2 LQKENI. This chain's CDR3 is CASSPLDRTDTQYF. CDR3 nucleotides: TGTGCCAGCTCACCACTTGACCGCACAGATACGCAGTATTTT. The full variable domain, in which reference TRBV18 and TRBJ2-3 provide the parts outside the CDR3, is NAGVMQNPRHLVRRRGQEARLRCSPMKGHSHVYWYRQLPEEGLKFMVYLQKENIIDESGMPKERFSAEFPKEGPSILRIQQVVRGDSAAYFCASSPLDRTDTQYFGPGTRLTVL.

This clone was recorded once. The V call is TRBV19, the J call TRBJ2-1; 10 bases agree with TRBD1. Germline V gene sequence: CDR1 LNHDA, CDR2 SQIVND (reference sequence). The CDR3 has 17 residues. V lost 4 bases and J lost 8; bases outside the gene matches: 14. The DNA for the CDR3 is TGTGCCAGTAGTACCCGAAGCCGGGACAGGGGAGGCGATGAGCAGTTCTTC. Its protein is CASSTRSRDRGGDEQFF.

CDR3 DNA sequence: TGCGCCAGCAGCTTGGGTAGTCATACCTCCAATGAGCAGTTCTTC. This codes for CASSLGSHTSNEQFF. This chain uses TRBV5-1 with TRBJ2-1; unclear D gene. V gave up 0 bases and J gave up 6 bases, with 13 bases separating them. The CDR3 runs 15 residues. Per germline, CDR1 SGHRS and CDR2 YFSETQ. The complete variable domain, with remaining parts taken from reference TRBV5-1 and TRBJ2-1, reads KAGVTQTPRYLIKTRGQQVTLSCSPISGHRSVSWYQQTPGQGLQFLFEYFSETQRNKGNFPGRFSGRQFSNSRSEMNVSTLELGDSALYLCASSLGSHTSNEQFFGPGTRLTVL.

There are a few counts of this clone. The gene calls are TRBV3-1 (or the pseudogene TRBV3-2) and TRBJ2-5; D could derive from TRBD1 or TRBD2 (5 bases each). CDR1 and CDR2 (germline): LGHDT, YNNKEL (reference sequence). The CDR3 spans 15 residues. Trimming pared 0 bases from V and 7 bases from J, leaving 15 bases between. The CDR3 sequence is CASSQDGGQLRTQYF. The CDR3 DNA is TGTGCCAGCAGCCAAGATGGGGGTCAACTGCGGACCCAGTACTTC.

The CDR3 loop is CASTPSDGYSYNEQFF. The CDR3 DNA is TGTGCCAGCACACCCTCGGACGGCTACTCCTACAATGAGCAGTTCTTC. V is TRBV7-2 and J is TRBJ2-1, with no clear D. The CDR3 runs 16 residues. The V gene lost 7 bases and the J gene lost 0 bases, with 16 bases spanning the gap. The germline V gene has CDR1 SGHTA and CDR2 FQGNSA.

J is TRBJ2-1 and V is TRBV28; D perhaps matches TRBD1 (6 bases). V was shortened by 5 bases and J by 3 bases, with 11 bases between the two germline ends. The germline CDR1 and CDR2 sequences are MDHEN and SYDVKM. There are 14 residues in the CDR3. CDR3 nucleotides: TGTGCCAGCAGTACGATGACAGGCTACAATGAGCAGTTCTTC. Translation gives CASSTMTGYNEQFF. The full variable domain, rest sourced from reference TRBV28 and TRBJ2-1, is DVKVTQSSRYLVKRTGEKVFLECVQDMDHENMFWYRQDPGLGLRLIYFSYDVKMKEKGDIPEGYSVSREKKERFSLILESASTNQTSMYLCASSTMTGYNEQFFGPGTRLTVL.

Points on this clone: Compared with germline, one end of the junction differs, possibly owing to a read error. The chain recombines TRBV6-1 with TRBJ2-7, with D unclear. The CDR3 has 12 residues. Germline lookup yields CDR1 MNHNS and CDR2 SASEGT. The CDR3: CASSESVPPILF. CDR3 bases: TGTGCCAGCAGTGAATCGGTACCTCCGATCCTTTTC.

The chain is built from TRBV30 and TRBJ1-4; D unclear. The length of the CDR3 is 16 residues. Germline V gene lookup returns CDR1 GTSNPN and CDR2 SVGIG (reference sequence). Trimming pared 2 bases from V and 0 bases from J, leaving 13 bases between. Here the CDR3 DNA reads TGTGCCTGGAGTATTGGTCTTTTTTCAACTAATGAAAAACTGTTTTTT. The encoded protein is CAWSIGLFSTNEKLFF. The entire variable domain, with the rest obtained from reference TRBV30 and TRBJ1-4, is as follows: SQTIHQWPATLVQPVGSPLSLECTVEGTSNPNLYWYRQAAGRGLQLLFYSVGIGQISSEVPQNLSASRPQDRQFILSSKKLLLSDSGFYLCAWSIGLFSTNEKLFFGSGTQLSVL.

The chain recombines TRBV6-5 with TRBJ2-5; maybe TRBD1 (6 bases). V lost 2 bases and J lost 5, with 15 bases in between. This CDR3 comprises 15 residues. Germline CDR1 is MNHEY and CDR2 is SVGAGI. CDR3 region: CASSYLLQGLETQYF. The CDR3, as DNA: TGTGCCAGCAGTTACCTTTTACAGGGTTTGGAGACCCAGTACTTC.

About this clone: Just one base apart from a much larger clone, this may be a read error. V and J are TRBV2 and TRBJ1-5; 10 bases align to TRBD1. This CDR3 has 14 amino acids. Germline trimming cut 6 bases from V and 2 bases from J; bases unmatched to any gene: 1. In germline, CDR1 is SNHLY, CDR2 FYNNEI. DNA of the CDR3: TGTGCCAGCAGGGGGACAGGGGGCAATCAGCCCCAGCATTTT. Its protein is CASRGTGGNQPQHF.

The V call is TRBV6-1, the J call TRBJ2-5; the D gene is possibly TRBD1 (5 bases). Trimming shortened V by 4 bases and J by 1 base, and 16 bases separated the two germline ends. Germline-derived CDR1 and CDR2 are MNHNS and SASEGT. The CDR3 sequence is 16 residues long. The CDR3 DNA reads as TGTGCCAGCAGTGTAACAGGTGGTTCCGGCCAAGAGACCCAGTACTTC. Translating it yields CASSVTGGSGQETQYF.

Only one count was recorded for this clone. This chain links TRBV5-1 with TRBJ1-1, with a weak D call TRBD1 (5 bases). The V end lost 5 bases, the J end lost 3 bases, and 14 bases lay between the germline ends. Germline V gene data show CDR1 as SGHRS and CDR2 as YFSETQ. The CDR3 covers 14 residues. The CDR3 sequence: CASSRGASDTEAFF. Written as DNA, the CDR3 is TGCGCCAGCAGTCGGGGCGCGAGTGACACTGAAGCTTTCTTT.

This sequence joins TRBV2 and TRBJ2-1, with a possible D match to TRBD2 (6 bases). The CDR3 contains 15 residues. Trimming pared 2 bases from V and 9 bases from J, leaving 17 bases between. The germline V gene has CDR1 SNHLY and CDR2 FYNNEI. CDR3 protein: CASSETWGVGIEQFF. The CDR3 nucleotides are TGTGCCAGCAGTGAAACGTGGGGGGTAGGGATTGAGCAGTTCTTC.

This clone has just one count. V is TRBV4-2 and J is TRBJ1-6; 9 bases match TRBD1. The CDR3 has 16 residues. Germline V gene sequence: CDR1 LGHNA, CDR2 YNFKEQ. V shed 0 bases and J 7 bases; nucleotides not matched to a gene: 4. Here the CDR3 DNA reads TGTGCCAGCAGCCAAGAGAACAGGGGGCTAAATTCACCCCTCCACTTT. Protein sequence: CASSQENRGLNSPLHF.

The chain joins TRBV28 to TRBJ1-2; 11 positions match TRBD1. V trimming: 2 bases; J trimming: 4 bases; junction bases outside the gene matches: 9. Germline V gives CDR1 MDHEN, CDR2 SYDVKM. The CDR3 has 17 amino acids. CDR3 sequence reads: CASSLSRTGGLAYGYTF. In nucleotides, the CDR3 is TGTGCCAGCAGTTTAAGTAGGACAGGGGGCTTAGCCTATGGCTACACCTTC.

The rearrangement links TRBV5-1 to TRBJ2-2; 8 bases align to TRBD1. The CDR3 sequence is 16 residues long. Germline V gives CDR1 SGHRS, CDR2 YFSETQ. V trimming: 3 bases; J trimming: 5 bases; junction bases outside the gene matches: 9. CDR3 region: CASSSLDRGWTGELFF. CDR3 coding DNA: TGCGCCAGCAGCTCGCTAGACAGGGGTTGGACCGGGGAGCTGTTTTTT.

This rearrangement joins TRBV7-8 to TRBJ2-7; TRBD2 matches 12 bases. This CDR3 has 14 amino acids. Trimming took 5 bases from V and 5 from J; bases not matched to a gene: 4. Per the germline V gene, CDR1 is SGHVS and CDR2 is FQNEAQ. The CDR3 reads CASSPRLAGDEQYF. The CDR3, as DNA: TGTGCCAGCAGCCCCCGACTAGCGGGAGACGAGCAGTACTTC.

The chain links TRBV29-1 to TRBJ1-1, with D uncertain. Trimming took off 4 bases at V and 7 bases at J, with 13 bases between the two ends. The CDR3 spans 12 residues. Germline V gene data show CDR1 as SQVTM and CDR2 as ANQGSEA. CDR3 in DNA: TGCAGCGTTGTAGGCAGCAGAAATGAAGCTTTCTTT. It specifies CSVVGSRNEAFF. Variable domain in full (rest from reference TRBV29-1 and TRBJ1-1): SAVISQKPSRDICQRGTSLTIQCQVDSQVTMMFWYRQQPGQSLTLIATANQGSEATYESGFVIDKFPISRPNLTFSTLTVSNMSPEDSSIYLCSVVGSRNEAFFGQGTRLTVV.

The rearrangement joins TRBV5-6 to TRBJ1-6; TRBD1 is a possible D gene (6 bases). Germline CDR1 is SGHDT and CDR2 is YYEEEE. There are 14 residues in the CDR3. Trimming cost V 6 bases and J 8 bases, with 15 bases left between them. CDR3 nucleotides: TGTGCCAGCACCAAAGACAGGATGGATTCACCCCTCCACTTT. Its protein is CASTKDRMDSPLHF.

The rearrangement links TRBV5-5 to TRBJ1-5; possibly TRBD1 for D (6 bases). Per the germline V gene, CDR1 is SGHKS and CDR2 is YYEKEE (reference sequence). This CDR3 is 14 amino acids long. V lost 4 bases, J lost 4 bases, and 12 bases lay in between. This CDR3 reads CASSAGQINQPQHF. The CDR3 DNA is TGTGCCAGCAGCGCGGGACAAATTAATCAGCCCCAGCATTTT.